One sample yielded the 21 T cell receptor beta chains listed below, sequenced in a study of cytomegalovirus exposure and HLA in healthy donors. Measured with immunoSEQ multiplex PCR; TCRdb has only the in-frame clones, and not every one. This repertoire shows around 160,000 clones, 70% to 90% found once; its top ten account for almost 3%. Sequenced material: PBMCs. The origin of the receptors is a man younger than 35 in good health and CMV-seronegative.

This rearrangement joins TRBV19 to TRBJ1-2, with 10 bases identical to TRBD1. The CDR3 consists of 17 residues. CDR1 is LNHDA, CDR2 SQIVND, per germline (reference sequence). Losses at the gene ends were 5 bases for V and 8 bases for J; bases not matched to a gene: 17. DNA for the CDR3: TGTGCCAGTAGTGATTCCGGGACAGGGGTTTTAACGGTCGGCTACACCTTC. Residues: CASSDSGTGVLTVGYTF.

J is TRBJ1-6 and V is TRBV5-4; 7 positions agree with TRBD1. Per the germline V gene, CDR1 is SGHNT and CDR2 is YYREEE (reference sequence). J was trimmed by 8 bases and V by 4 bases; bases with no gene match: 6. The CDR3 totals 14 residues. The CDR3 loop is CASSPTGIHSPLHF. As DNA, the CDR3 is TGTGCCAGCAGCCCGACAGGGATTCATTCACCCCTCCACTTT.

The rearrangement uses TRBV27 and TRBJ1-3; perhaps TRBD1 as D (5 bases). V gave up 6 bases and J gave up 5 bases, with 26 bases separating them. Germline V gene lookup returns CDR1 MNHEY and CDR2 SMNVEV (reference sequence). The CDR3 length is 18 residues. The CDR3 reads CASRSHVVTGPYRNTIYF. The CDR3 coding sequence is TGTGCCAGCAGATCCCATGTAGTAACAGGACCTTATAGAAACACCATATATTTT.

With regard to this clone: Other DNA sequences of this sample code for an identical CDR3. The V and J genes are TRBV5-1 and TRBJ2-6; D gene unclear. V was clipped by 4 bases and J by 0 bases, with 8 bases between them. CDR3 length: 15 residues. The V gene's germline CDR1 is SGHRS and CDR2 YFSETQ. For the CDR3, the DNA is TGCGCCAGCAGCCCTTATCGCTCTGGGGCCAACGTCCTGACTTTC. Protein sequence: CASSPYRSGANVLTF.

The rearrangement uses TRBV29-1 and TRBJ2-7; 9 bases line up with TRBD2. V lost 3 bases and J lost 6; bases outside the gene matches: 12. The CDR3 is 15 amino acids. The germline V gene has CDR1 SQVTM and CDR2 ANQGSEA. Here the CDR3 DNA reads TGCAGCGTTGACGATCATCCGGGACTAGCAGTCGAGCAGTACGTC. This sequence encodes CSVDDHPGLAVEQYV.

V usage is TRBV28 and J usage is TRBJ2-7; possibly TRBD2 for D (6 bases). The CDR3 loop spans 12 amino acids. Trimming stripped 8 bases from V and 3 bases from J, with 11 bases between. From germline, CDR1 is MDHEN and CDR2 SYDVKM. The CDR3 loop reads CASRGGIYEQYF. DNA for the CDR3: TGTGCCAGCCGTGGGGGGATCTACGAGCAGTACTTC.

This chain connects TRBV7-8 to TRBJ2-7; a possible D gene is TRBD2 (5 bases). The length of the CDR3 is 15 residues. In germline, CDR1 is SGHVS, CDR2 FQNEAQ. Trimming pared 1 base from V and 3 bases from J, leaving 13 bases between. The CDR3 region is CASSLDEGIGYEQYF. As DNA, the CDR3 is TGTGCCAGCAGCTTAGACGAGGGCATCGGCTACGAGCAGTACTTC.

Details on this clone: A clone one base away is much larger, so this may be a read error. The J gene is TRBJ1-2, the V gene TRBV28; a possible D gene is TRBD1 (6 bases). The CDR3 extends over 13 amino acids. Trimming shortened V by 2 bases and J by 4 bases, and 8 bases separated the two germline ends. Looked up from germline, CDR1 is MDHEN and CDR2 is SYDVKM. CDR3 residues: CASSLGQIYGYTF. In DNA, the CDR3 is TGTGCCAGCAGTTTAGGACAGATCTATGGCTACACCTTC.

The V gene is TRBV6-6, the J gene TRBJ1-1; tentatively, D is TRBD1 (5 bases). CDR3 length: 15 residues. Trimming removed 5 bases at V and 4 bases at J, with 17 bases between. Germline CDR1 MNHNY, CDR2 SVGAGI (reference sequence). The CDR3 spells CASSDQPGMGTEAFF. Here the CDR3 DNA reads TGTGCCAGCAGTGACCAGCCAGGGATGGGCACTGAAGCTTTCTTT.

The chain employs TRBV30 and TRBJ1-5, with D perhaps matching TRBD1 (5 bases). The V end lost 3 bases, the J end lost 0 bases, and 6 bases lay between the germline ends. This CDR3 contains 13 residues. Germline lookup yields CDR1 GTSNPN and CDR2 SVGIG (reference sequence). As DNA, the CDR3 is TGTGCCTGGAGGGACAATAGCAATCAGCCCCAGCATTTT. The encoded protein is CAWRDNSNQPQHF. The full variable domain, its missing parts supplied by reference TRBV30 and TRBJ1-5, is SQTIHQWPATLVQPVGSPLSLECTVEGTSNPNLYWYRQAAGRGLQLLFYSVGIGQISSEVPQNLSASRPQDRQFILSSKKLLLSDSGFYLCAWRDNSNQPQHFGDGTRLSIL.

This chain joins TRBV6-5 and TRBJ2-1; 8 bases map to TRBD2. CDR3 length: 15 amino acids. V shed 5 bases and J 6 bases; nucleotides not matched to a gene: 9. CDR1 is MNHEY, CDR2 SVGAGI, per germline. CDR3 in amino acids: CASSPRVAGINEQFF. CDR3 nucleotides: TGTGCCAGCAGTCCCCGCGTAGCGGGGATCAATGAGCAGTTCTTC.

This chain uses TRBV6-5 with TRBJ1-2, with D possibly being TRBD1 (6 bases). The germline V and J ends were trimmed by 4 bases and 8 bases, with 23 bases remaining between them. The CDR3 is made up of 16 amino acids. The germline gives CDR1 MNHEY, CDR2 SVGAGI. The chain's CDR3 is CASSSGADPFIEGYTF. The CDR3 DNA follows: TGTGCCAGCAGTTCAGGGGCCGATCCCTTTATTGAGGGCTACACCTTC.

This clone was observed a handful of times. The V call is TRBV2, the J call TRBJ2-1; tentatively, D is TRBD2 (7 bases). The CDR3 loop spans 15 amino acids. Germline CDR1 and CDR2: SNHLY and FYNNEI. V was pared by 7 bases and J by 11 bases, with 24 bases between. CDR3 sequence: CASTPQGGGEGKQFF. In nucleotides, the CDR3 is TGTGCCAGCACTCCCCAGGGAGGGGGAGAGGGGAAGCAGTTCTTC.

The chain employs TRBV5-8 and TRBJ2-3; D is ambiguous. CDR3 length equals 17 residues. Germline CDR1 SGHTS, CDR2 YDEGEE. The V end was cut by 0 bases, the J end by 3 bases, with 17 bases between. Here the CDR3 reads CASSLASGSSGTDTQYF. The CDR3 coding sequence is TGTGCCAGCAGCTTGGCCTCCGGTTCGTCGGGTACAGATACGCAGTATTTT.

The chain combines TRBV5-1 with TRBJ1-1; D is perhaps TRBD1 (5 bases). With 3 bases removed from V and 4 bases from J, the gap between germline ends came to 16 bases. Looked up from germline, CDR1 is SGHRS and CDR2 is YFSETQ. This CDR3 is built from 15 residues. The CDR3: CASSWDGNGGTEAFF. The CDR3 nucleotides read TGCGCCAGCAGCTGGGACGGGAACGGGGGCACTGAAGCTTTCTTT.

Here the CDR3 reads CASSRSLAGDTQYF. DNA for the CDR3: TGCGCCAGCAGCAGATCCTTAGCGGGAGATACGCAGTATTTT. The chain combines TRBV4-1 with TRBJ2-3, with 7 bases fitting TRBD2. CDR3 length: 14 amino acids. The germline V gene encodes CDR1 MGHRA and CDR2 YSYEKL. V lost 5 bases and J lost 5; bases outside the gene matches: 7.

This chain connects TRBV20-1 to TRBJ2-1; D is ambiguous. V lost 6 bases and J 5 bases, leaving 8 bases between the germline ends. CDR1 is DFQATT, CDR2 SNEGSKA, per germline (reference sequence). This CDR3 spans 11 amino acids. As DNA, the CDR3 is TGCAGTGCCCCCCGTAACAATGAGCAGTTCTTC. This sequence encodes CSAPRNNEQFF.

This clone has just a few counts. The V and J genes are TRBV6-5 and TRBJ2-7; D call uncertain. Trimming cost V 0 bases and J 1 base, with 10 bases left between them. Germline V gene lookup returns CDR1 MNHEY and CDR2 SVGAGI. This CDR3 region has 15 residues. The CDR3 loop reads CASSYSGQASYEQYF. The DNA of the CDR3 is TGTGCCAGCAGTTACTCTGGGCAGGCTTCCTACGAGCAGTACTTC.

The chain is built from TRBV6-5 and TRBJ1-1; 11 bases map to TRBD1. The CDR3 is made up of 13 amino acids. After removal of 10 bases from V and 4 bases from J, the junction contained 5 bases not matched to a gene. Germline V gives CDR1 MNHEY, CDR2 SVGAGI. CDR3 loop: CATGQGVGTEAFF. In nucleotides, the CDR3 is TGTGCCACGGGACAGGGGGTGGGCACTGAAGCTTTCTTT.

This chain joins TRBV5-8 and TRBJ2-7, with D possibly being TRBD1 (5 bases). This CDR3 has 14 amino acids. V lost 4 bases and J 0 bases, leaving 11 bases between the germline ends. Germline lookup yields CDR1 SGHTS and CDR2 YDEGEE. The CDR3 coding sequence is TGTGCCAGCAGCAGGGATCAGGGCTCCTACGAGCAGTACTTC. It encodes CASSRDQGSYEQYF. The full variable domain, in which reference TRBV5-8 and TRBJ2-7 provide the parts outside the CDR3, is EAGVTQSPTHLIKTRGQQATLRCSPISGHTSVYWYQQALGLGLQFLLWYDEGEERNRGNFPPRFSGRQFPNYSSELNVNALELEDSALYLCASSRDQGSYEQYFGPGTRLTVT.

V usage is TRBV2 and J usage is TRBJ2-7, with D perhaps TRBD2 (5 bases). This CDR3 has 14 amino acids. CDR1 SNHLY and CDR2 FYNNEI come from the germline V gene. V gave up 3 bases and J gave up 4 bases, with 13 bases separating them. The chain's CDR3 is CASSDGLLGYEQYV. CDR3 in DNA: TGTGCCAGCAGTGATGGACTGCTTGGGTACGAGCAGTACGTC.